These T cell receptor beta chains were read from a single sample in a study of T cell responses to AZD1222 COVID-19 vaccine. Sequencing used immunoSEQ multiplex PCR; TCRdb keeps in-frame clones, though not all of them. The sample holds some 130,000 clones; around 90% are singletons and the top ten take approximately 6.8%. This specimen was peripheral blood, taken on day 0 of AZD1222 vaccination. The source is an adult in good health. Both conserved end residues are part of each CDR3. Fields, in order: clone size, J gene, D gene, V gene, CDR3 length, CDR3 DNA, CDR3 protein. D genes are given only for firm matches. Not all rows give a size; the values are once, few, many and, for expanded clones, a class.

>NA|TRBJ2-7|NA|TRBV12-3/TRBV12-4|13
TGTGCCAGCACTAAGGACAGAAACTACGAGCAGTACTTC
CASTKDRNYEQYF
>NA|TRBJ2-7|NA|TRBV6-5|15
TGTGCCAGCAGTTACTCTCGTCAGGGTGGTTACGAGCAGTACTTC
CASSYSRQGGYEQYF
>NA|TRBJ1-6|TRBD1|TRBV5-1|15
TGCGCCAGCAGCTTAACAGGGGCAGGGAATTCACCCCTCCACTTT
CASSLTGAGNSPLHF
>NA|TRBJ2-7|TRBD1|TRBV13|17
TGTGCCAGCAGCTTGGACCGGGACAGGGACCGGTCCAGCGAGCAGTACTTC
CASSLDRDRDRSSEQYF
>NA|TRBJ1-5|NA|TRBV19|13
TGTGCCAGTACAGGTGAGGGTGCCCAGCCCCAGCATTTT
CASTGEGAQPQHF
>NA|TRBJ1-4|TRBD1|TRBV11-2|14
TGTGCCAGCAGCCCGCAGGGGGCAGGTGAAAAACTGTTTTTT
CASSPQGAGEKLFF
>medium-sized|TRBJ1-1|TRBD1|TRBV2|14
TGTGCCAGCAGTGAATCGACAGGGGTCACTGAAGCTTTCTTT
CASSESTGVTEAFF
>NA|TRBJ1-5|NA|TRBV27|14
TGTGCCAGCAGTTCCCCGGCGTGGGGACAGCCCCAGCATTTT
CASSSPAWGQPQHF
>NA|TRBJ2-1|NA|TRBV6-5|16
TGTGCCAGCAGTTACCCGGACAGTTTACCCTACAATGAGCAGTTCTTC
CASSYPDSLPYNEQFF
>NA|TRBJ2-1|TRBD1|TRBV11-3|17
TGTGCCAGCAGCTCAGGACAGGGGAGGCAGCCGGGCGCTGAGCAGTTCTTC
CASSSGQGRQPGAEQFF
>NA|TRBJ2-7|TRBD2|TRBV19|15
TGTGCCAGTAGTATGAGCGGGGGGGCACACTACGAGCAGTACTTC
CASSMSGGAHYEQYF
>NA|TRBJ2-7|TRBD1|TRBV7-8|18
TGTGCCAGCAGCTTAGTTTACGTGGGAGACAGGGGTACCTACGAGCAGTACTTC
CASSLVYVGDRGTYEQYF
>NA|TRBJ1-1|NA|TRBV7-9|14
TGTGCCAGCAGCTTAACCGCGGGTTTCGCTGAAGCTTTCTTT
CASSLTAGFAEAFF
>NA|TRBJ1-2|NA|TRBV7-9|11
TGTGCCAGCAGCTTGCTGGAAGGCTACACCTTC
CASSLLEGYTF
>NA|TRBJ1-6|NA|TRBV7-9|13
TGTGCCAGCAGCGACCGACAGGTCTCACCCCTCCACTTT
CASSDRQVSPLHF
>few|TRBJ1-1|NA|TRBV5-5|13
TGTGCCAGCAGCTTGGAAGGCGTGAGGGAAGCTTTCTTT
CASSLEGVREAFF
>NA|TRBJ1-1|NA|TRBV6-5|15
TGTGCCACACTTGGCGGGGGGCCGATGAACACTGAAGCTTTCTTT
CATLGGGPMNTEAFF
>NA|TRBJ1-3|NA|TRBV5-5|14
TGTGCCAGCAGCGCGGACTGGTGGGGAAACACCATATATTTT
CASSADWWGNTIYF
>NA|TRBJ1-2|NA|TRBV7-9|15
TGTGCCAGCAGCTTAGGTGGGACTAAAGGGATGGGCTACACCTTC
CASSLGGTKGMGYTF
>NA|TRBJ2-1|NA|TRBV7-2|15
TGTGCCAGCAGCTCCATCGCGGGGGCTAGAAATGAGCAGTTCTTC
CASSSIAGARNEQFF
>NA|TRBJ1-2|NA|TRBV6-5|16
TGTGCCAGCAGTTACTCCACCCTTACGGACCCAAATGGCTACACCTTC
CASSYSTLTDPNGYTF
>NA|TRBJ2-7|NA|TRBV20-1|13
TGCAGTGCTAGTCGGGGGTTTCCCTACGAGCAGTACTTC
CSASRGFPYEQYF
>once|TRBJ2-7|NA|TRBV18|15
TGTGCCAGCTCACCGGTCGCCACAAGCTCCTACGAGCAGTACTTC
CASSPVATSSYEQYF
>NA|TRBJ1-5|TRBD1|TRBV3-1/TRBV3-2|14
TGTGCCAGCAGCCTAGGGACAGGGAGTCAGCCCCAGCATTTT
CASSLGTGSQPQHF
>once|TRBJ1-5|NA|TRBV6-1|14
TGTGCCAGCAGTGATTTAAGGTACAATCAGCCCCAGCATTTT
CASSDLRYNQPQHF
>few|TRBJ1-5|NA|TRBV30|14
TGTGCCTGGAGTCCACCGCAGCGGGGTCAGCCCCAGCATTTT
CAWSPPQRGQPQHF
>NA|TRBJ1-1|NA|TRBV5-1|14
TGCGCCAGCACTCAAAGCACCGGGAACACTGAAGCTTTCTTT
CASTQSTGNTEAFF
>NA|TRBJ1-5|NA|TRBV27|13
TGTGCCAGCAGTTTATATAGGGGTCAGCCCCAGCATTTT
CASSLYRGQPQHF
>NA|TRBJ2-7|TRBD1|TRBV7-9|15
TGTGCCAGCAGCCAGAGGGACAGGGGTAAATACGAGCAGTACTTC
CASSQRDRGKYEQYF
>NA|TRBJ1-1|NA|TRBV12-3/TRBV12-4|13
TGTGCCAGCAGTTTAAACCGAAACACTGAAGCTTTCTTT
CASSLNRNTEAFF
>NA|TRBJ1-1|TRBD1|TRBV10-2|12
TGCGCCAGTGGGACAGGGGGAACTGAAGCTTTCTTT
CASGTGGTEAFF
>NA|TRBJ2-1|TRBD2|TRBV6-5|14
TGTGCCAGCAGTTACAGCGGGGCAGACAATGAGCAGTTCTTC
CASSYSGADNEQFF
>once|TRBJ1-1|NA|TRBV5-6|18
TGTGCCAGCAGCTTGGACCCAGGGAGGATTTTAGGGAGCACTGAAGCTTTCTTT
CASSLDPGRILGSTEAFF
>NA|TRBJ1-2|NA|TRBV10-3|16
TGTGCCATCAGGGCCACCGCACAGGTCCTTAGCTATGGCTACACCTTC
CAIRATAQVLSYGYTF
>NA|TRBJ1-1|NA|TRBV18|15
TGTGCCAGCTCACCGACTGACAAACGGAACACTGAAGCTTTCTTT
CASSPTDKRNTEAFF
>NA|TRBJ2-7|NA|TRBV6-1|13
TGTGCCAGCAGTGAAATCGACAGCTACGAGCAGTACTTC
CASSEIDSYEQYF
>NA|TRBJ2-7|NA|TRBV18|13
TGTGCCAGCTCCCCCGCCGCGTCTCACGAGCAGTACTTC
CASSPAASHEQYF
>NA|TRBJ2-2|NA|TRBV6-1|13
TGTGCCAGCAGTGATCCCTTCACCGGGGAGCTGTTTTTT
CASSDPFTGELFF
>once|TRBJ2-2|NA|TRBV7-9|13
TGTGCCAGCAGCCCGGGGACGTCCGGGGAGCTGTTTTTT
CASSPGTSGELFF
>NA|TRBJ2-7|NA|TRBV6-6|15
TGTGCCAGCAGTATGCGCCGGGATTACTCCTACGAGCAGTACTTC
CASSMRRDYSYEQYF
>NA|TRBJ2-7|NA|TRBV14|13
TGTGCCAGCAGCCCCTCGGGGGCCTACGAGCAGTACTTC
CASSPSGAYEQYF
>NA|TRBJ2-2|NA|TRBV30|11
TGTGCCTGGAGTAGCGCCGGGGAGCTGTTTTTT
CAWSSAGELFF
>NA|TRBJ1-6|TRBD1|TRBV9|16
TGTGCCAGCAGCGCCCCCGGACAGGGCGGGGATTCACCCCTCCACTTT
CASSAPGQGGDSPLHF
>NA|TRBJ2-1|NA|TRBV27|16
TGTGCCAGCAGTTTATCTGGCCGGAGCTCCTACAATGAGCAGTTCTTC
CASSLSGRSSYNEQFF
>NA|TRBJ1-4|NA|TRBV7-3|15
TGTGCCAGCAGCAGGAACAGTTCCTCTAATGAAAAACTGTTTTTT
CASSRNSSSNEKLFF
>NA|TRBJ1-2|NA|TRBV28|14
TGTGCCAGCAGTTTAGTACTTCCCCCCTATGGCTACACCTTC
CASSLVLPPYGYTF
>NA|TRBJ2-5|NA|TRBV18|16
TGTGCCAGCTCACCTGTTTGGGCAGGACTACAAGAGACCCAGTACTTC
CASSPVWAGLQETQYF
>NA|TRBJ2-6|NA|TRBV30|16
TGTGCCTGGAGTGTAATTGGGTCTCTGGGGGCCAACGTCCTGACTTTC
CAWSVIGSLGANVLTF
>NA|TRBJ2-3|NA|TRBV7-8|16
TGTGCCAGCCCCCCCGGGGAGCGGGCTACCACAGATACGCAGTATTTT
CASPPGERATTDTQYF
>NA|TRBJ1-1|NA|TRBV6-5|15
TGTGCCAGCAGTCGCGAAGGGGGGGGAGGCACTGAAGCTTTCTTT
CASSREGGGGTEAFF
>NA|TRBJ1-1|NA|TRBV5-1|15
TGCGCCAGCAGCTTGGCCTTGGGCAGGAACACTGAAGCTTTCTTT
CASSLALGRNTEAFF
>NA|TRBJ2-3|NA|TRBV25-1|16
TGTGCCAGCAGTGAACATTCGGGACGGGGCACAGATACGCAGTATTTT
CASSEHSGRGTDTQYF
>NA|TRBJ1-2|NA|TRBV19|20
TGTGCCAGTAGTATAGACCCAACCAGCTACACAGATCAACCATTCTATGGCTACACCTTC
CASSIDPTSYTDQPFYGYTF
>NA|TRBJ2-7|NA|TRBV3-1/TRBV3-2|15
TGTGCCAGCAGCCAAGAAAGGGCACCCTCCTACGAGCAGTACTTC
CASSQERAPSYEQYF
>NA|TRBJ2-2|NA|TRBV6-5|14
TGTGCCAGCCACAGGGATAGGGACACCGGGGAGCTGTTTTTT
CASHRDRDTGELFF
>once|TRBJ2-5|TRBD2|TRBV5-4|14
TGTGCCAGCAGCACCGGACTAGCGACGGAGACCCAGTACTTC
CASSTGLATETQYF
>NA|TRBJ2-3|TRBD2|TRBV2|16
TGTGCCAGCAGTGTTGGGACTAGCGGGGGTTCAGGTACGCAGTATTTT
CASSVGTSGGSGTQYF
>once|TRBJ2-7|NA|TRBV27|14
TGTGCCAGCAGTTTATCTAGGGTCTCCTACGAGCAGTACTTC
CASSLSRVSYEQYF
>NA|TRBJ1-2|NA|TRBV7-9|12
TGTGCCAGCAGCCTGGGGACGGATGGCTACACCTTC
CASSLGTDGYTF